This entry lists 22 T cell receptor beta chains sequenced from one sample in a study of Graves' ophthalmopathy and Graves' hyperthyroidism. TCR beta CDR3 regions were amplified from RNA transcripts. HTBI primers served in a first-round RT-PCR, which a second-round multiplex PCR followed. TCRdb called the multiplex PCR reads again in MiXCR, with one record for every CDR3 protein. This table holds about 600,000 distinct CDR3 sequences, less than 40% found once. Source material: peripheral blood or thyroid tissue (not recorded which). These receptors originate from an adult man with Graves' hyperthyroidism.

V is TRBV2 and J is TRBJ2-3; 8 bases match TRBD1. The CDR3 has 16 amino acids. J was trimmed by 1 base and V by 4 bases; bases with no gene match: 7. Germline V gene data show CDR1 as SNHLY and CDR2 as FYNNEI. The CDR3 DNA sequence: TGTGCCAGCAGTGGCCGACAGGGGCTGGGCACAGATACGCAGTATTTT. This codes for CASSGRQGLGTDTQYF.

The rearrangement joins TRBV20-1 to TRBJ2-7; possibly TRBD1 or TRBD2 for D (5 bases each). With 5 bases removed from V and 0 bases from J, the gap between germline ends came to 14 bases. The CDR3 covers 14 residues. Germline V gene lookup returns CDR1 DFQATT and CDR2 SNEGSKA (reference sequence). The chain's CDR3 is CSAEMAGSSYEQYF. Written as DNA, the CDR3 is TGCAGTGCTGAGATGGCAGGGAGCTCCTACGAGCAGTACTTC.

The chain recombines TRBV30 with TRBJ1-1; D may be TRBD1 (5 bases). V lost 5 bases and J 6 bases, leaving 13 bases between the germline ends. In germline, CDR1 is GTSNPN, CDR2 SVGIG (reference sequence). The CDR3 totals 12 residues. Here the CDR3 reads CAWGTGRAEAFF. The CDR3 DNA is TGTGCCTGGGGAACAGGTCGGGCTGAAGCTTTCTTT.

This clonotype was detected only a few times. As DNA, the CDR3 is TGTGCCAGCAGCACCCCGGGCCGGTCGGGTGAAAAACTGTTTTTT. This sequence encodes CASSTPGRSGEKLFF. The rearrangement links TRBV11-2 to TRBJ1-4; D is ambiguous. Looked up from germline, CDR1 is SGHAT and CDR2 is FQNNGV. V dropped 5 bases and J dropped 7 bases, with 17 bases sitting between them. CDR3 length: 15 residues.

The V and J genes are TRBV4-1 and TRBJ2-7; 7 nucleotides agree with TRBD2. Germline V gene data show CDR1 as MGHRA and CDR2 as YSYEKL. Trimming removed 1 base from V and 3 bases from J; junction bases left unmatched: 12. The CDR3 runs 17 residues. The CDR3 coding sequence is TGCGCCAGCAGCCAAGGGTGGGCGGGAGCGGTGCTCTACGAGCAGTACTTC. Translating gives CASSQGWAGAVLYEQYF.

V gene TRBV6-5 combines with J gene TRBJ2-2, with D possibly TRBD2 on 6 matching bases. The length of the CDR3 is 14 residues. CDR1 is MNHEY, CDR2 SVGAGI, per germline. V was pared by 4 bases and J by 5 bases, with 11 bases between. DNA for the CDR3: TGTGCCAGCAGTTCCCGACTAGTGACCGGGGAGCTGTTTTTT. It is translated as CASSSRLVTGELFF.

The sample holds a few counts of this clonotype. The CDR3 sequence: CASSPARTSGYEQYF. CDR3 in DNA: TGTGCCAGCAGCCCCGCCCGGACTAGCGGATACGAGCAGTACTTC. This rearrangement joins TRBV3-1 to TRBJ2-7; TRBD2 matches at 10 bases. Germline CDR1 is LGHDT and CDR2 is YNNKEL (reference sequence). V was pared by 4 bases and J by 4 bases, with 7 bases of the junction left unmatched. CDR3 length: 15 residues.

This clonotype has a count of ten or more. The chain joins TRBV10-3 to TRBJ2-7, with 12 bases that match TRBD1. The CDR3 has 16 amino acids. The ends lost 3 bases at V and 3 bases at J; junction bases unmatched: 6. Germline CDR1 ENHRY, CDR2 SYGVKD. The CDR3 coding sequence is TGTGCCATCAGTGACTCGGGACAGGGGGCCGGCTACGAGCAGTACTTC. Its translation is CAISDSGQGAGYEQYF.

About this clonotype itself: A much larger clone is a single base away; this may be a read error. The rearrangement joins TRBV20-1 to TRBJ1-1, with D possibly being TRBD1 (6 bases). The length of the CDR3 is 13 residues. Germline V gives CDR1 DFQATT, CDR2 SNEGSKA (reference sequence). The CDR3 region has the DNA TGCAGTGCCCGAGACAGGCCGAACACTGAAGCTCTCTTT. The encoded protein is CSARDRPNTEALF.

This clonotype was picked up many times. The chain recombines TRBV14 with TRBJ1-5; D not resolved. The CDR3 length is 14 residues. Trimming took off 2 bases at V and 4 bases at J, with 9 bases between the two ends. Germline lookup yields CDR1 SGHDN and CDR2 FVKESK. The CDR3 DNA sequence: TGTGCCAGCAGCCAATGCACACTAAATCAGCCCCAGCATTTT. This translates into CASSQCTLNQPQHF.

This clonotype occurred many times. The gene calls are TRBV7-2 and TRBJ2-5; 7 nucleotides align to TRBD2. V dropped 5 bases and J dropped 5; count of bases not matched to a gene: 14. Germline CDR1 SGHTA, CDR2 FQGNSA. This CDR3 has 16 residues. The CDR3 sequence is CASSRTLTSARETQYF. DNA of the CDR3: TGTGCCAGCAGCCGGACCCTCACTAGCGCCAGGGAGACCCAGTACTTC.

This clonotype was detected many times. The chain carries TRBV7-3 and TRBJ2-7; 7 nucleotides align to TRBD1. Unmatched junction bases numbered 11, after V lost 3 bases and J lost 6 bases. Germline CDR1 and CDR2: SGHTA and FQGTGA. This CDR3 contains 15 residues. The CDR3 bases are TGTGCCAGCAGCTTGATGGGGCAGGGGGACCCCGAGCAGTACTTC. Amino acids: CASSLMGQGDPEQYF. Full variable domain (rest looked up from reference TRBV7-3 and TRBJ2-7): GAGVSQTPSNKVTEKGKYVELRCDPISGHTALYWYRQSLGQGPEFLIYFQGTGAADDSGLPNDRFFAVRPEGSVSTLKIQRTERGDSAVYLCASSLMGQGDPEQYFGPGTRLTVT.

This clonotype has just a few counts. V gene TRBV24-1 combines with J gene TRBJ2-2; D is uncertain. Between the trimmed V and J ends, which lost 2 bases and 6 bases, there was a span of 12 bases. Germline loops: CDR1 KGHDR, CDR2 SFDVKD. The CDR3 is made up of 15 amino acids. The CDR3 DNA reads as TGTGCCACCAGTGATTGGAATAGCTTTGCCGGGGAGCTGTTTTTT. It translates to CATSDWNSFAGELFF.

This clonotype has at least ten counts. CDR3 residues: CASMMEGRETQYF. As DNA, the CDR3 is TGTGCCAGCATGATGGAGGGTCGAGAGACCCAGTACTTC. V usage is TRBV28 and J usage is TRBJ2-5; tentative D call: TRBD2 (6 bases). The CDR3 is 13 amino acids. In germline, CDR1 is MDHEN, CDR2 SYDVKM. Trimming took off 7 bases at V and 4 bases at J, with 13 bases between the two ends.

The chain recombines TRBV10-2 with TRBJ2-3; D unclear. The germline CDR1 and CDR2 sequences are WSHSY and SAAADI. This CDR3 comprises 15 residues. V was cut by 1 base and J by 2 bases, with 10 bases left in between. CDR3 loop: CASSELVDTTDTQYF. DNA for the CDR3: TGCGCCAGCAGTGAGTTGGTAGATACCACAGATACGCAGTATTTT.

This chain links TRBV12-3 or TRBV12-4 with TRBJ2-5; possible D gene TRBD1, 5 bases. The V and J ends lost 2 bases and 1 base respectively, with 17 bases between them. The CDR3 has 17 amino acids. CDR3 sequence reads: CASSLFQGTITQETQYF. CDR3 DNA: TGTGCCAGCAGTTTATTTCAGGGCACTATCACCCAAGAGACCCAGTACTTC.

This clonotype was counted at least ten times. The chain employs TRBV4-2 and TRBJ1-2; a possible D gene is TRBD1 (5 bases). The CDR3 totals 13 residues. V was clipped by 4 bases and J by 5 bases, with 11 bases between them. The V gene's germline CDR1 is LGHNA and CDR2 YNFKEQ. This chain's CDR3 is CASSLGVRYGYTF. CDR3 nucleotides: TGTGCCAGCAGCCTGGGGGTACGGTATGGCTACACCTTC.

The J gene is TRBJ1-6, the V gene TRBV2; 8 bases agree with TRBD1. Losses at the gene ends were 10 bases for V and 7 bases for J; bases not matched to a gene: 6. The CDR3 has 13 amino acids. Germline V CDR1 and CDR2: SNHLY, FYNNEI. CDR3 in amino acids: CAIAGGGNSPLHF. The CDR3 DNA reads TGTGCCATTGCAGGGGGCGGAAATTCACCCCTCCACTTT. Looking up the rest from reference TRBV2 and TRBJ1-6 gives the full variable domain: EPEVTQTPSHQVTQMGQEVILRCVPISNHLYFYWYRQILGQKVEFLVSFYNNEISEKSEIFDDQFSVERPDGSNFTLKIRSTKLEDSAMYFCAIAGGGNSPLHFGNGTRLTVT.

The genes are TRBV29-1 and TRBJ2-7; no clear D. The CDR3 contains 14 residues. Germline loops: CDR1 SQVTM, CDR2 ANQGSEA. V lost 7 bases and J 0 bases, leaving 16 bases between the germline ends. The CDR3 loop reads CSAEPRAGSYEQYF. In DNA form, the CDR3 reads TGCAGCGCCGAACCCCGGGCAGGCTCCTACGAGCAGTACTTC.

This clonotype was seen a few times. The chain couples TRBV9 to TRBJ1-1; 9 bases agree with TRBD1. V shed 4 bases and J 1 base; nucleotides not matched to a gene: 5. CDR1 and CDR2 from the germline V gene are SGDLS and YYNGEE. The CDR3 spans 15 residues. The CDR3 DNA sequence: TGTGCCAGCAGCTTTGAGGGACAGGGGAACACTGAAGCTTTCTTT. This translates into CASSFEGQGNTEAFF.

The chain carries TRBV11-3 and TRBJ2-7; 14 bases agree with TRBD2. The CDR3 is 17 residues long. V gave up 4 bases and J gave up 2 bases; unmatched junction bases: 7. Germline V gives CDR1 SGHNT, CDR2 YENEEA. CDR3 bases: TGTGCCAGCAGCTACGGGACTAGCGGGAGAGCCCCCTACGAGCAGTACTTC. This gives the protein CASSYGTSGRAPYEQYF.

The chain uses TRBV7-9 and TRBJ1-5; perhaps TRBD1 as D (5 bases). V was pared by 6 bases and J by 3 bases, with 18 bases between. CDR3 size: 16 residues. Germline CDR1 and CDR2: SEHNR and FQNEAQ (reference sequence). This CDR3 reads CASSSGKGYDNQPQHF. CDR3 coding DNA: TGTGCCAGCAGTTCAGGGAAAGGGTATGACAATCAGCCCCAGCATTTT.